This T cell receptor beta chain was profiled in a study of blood T cells in healthy people across ages. Whole-study findings and limits: Diversity estimated from one million T cells was considered an underestimate.

This clonotype was observed a few times. Its target is unknown. A sample-barcoded 5' primer and a J-beta primer mix were used in a second PCR of about 7 to 11 cycles. MiXCR, run by TCRdb on the 5' RACE reads, gives a single entry per CDR3 protein. Of around 710,000 distinct CDR3 sequences listed, 40% to 45% were seen once; the top ten hold around a fifth. CDR3 size: 15 residues. Germline lookup yields CDR1 SGHRS and CDR2 YFSETQ. Trimming shortened V by 6 bases and J by 6 bases, and 22 bases separated the two germline ends. Sequencing was done on a sample of blood. This TCR was recovered from an older woman in good health. The V call is TRBV5-1, the J call TRBJ2-7, with a possible D match to TRBD1 (6 bases). CDR3: CASTILPTGNTEQYF. DNA of the CDR3: TGCGCCAGCACCATCCTACCTACAGGGAATACCGAGCAGTACTTC.